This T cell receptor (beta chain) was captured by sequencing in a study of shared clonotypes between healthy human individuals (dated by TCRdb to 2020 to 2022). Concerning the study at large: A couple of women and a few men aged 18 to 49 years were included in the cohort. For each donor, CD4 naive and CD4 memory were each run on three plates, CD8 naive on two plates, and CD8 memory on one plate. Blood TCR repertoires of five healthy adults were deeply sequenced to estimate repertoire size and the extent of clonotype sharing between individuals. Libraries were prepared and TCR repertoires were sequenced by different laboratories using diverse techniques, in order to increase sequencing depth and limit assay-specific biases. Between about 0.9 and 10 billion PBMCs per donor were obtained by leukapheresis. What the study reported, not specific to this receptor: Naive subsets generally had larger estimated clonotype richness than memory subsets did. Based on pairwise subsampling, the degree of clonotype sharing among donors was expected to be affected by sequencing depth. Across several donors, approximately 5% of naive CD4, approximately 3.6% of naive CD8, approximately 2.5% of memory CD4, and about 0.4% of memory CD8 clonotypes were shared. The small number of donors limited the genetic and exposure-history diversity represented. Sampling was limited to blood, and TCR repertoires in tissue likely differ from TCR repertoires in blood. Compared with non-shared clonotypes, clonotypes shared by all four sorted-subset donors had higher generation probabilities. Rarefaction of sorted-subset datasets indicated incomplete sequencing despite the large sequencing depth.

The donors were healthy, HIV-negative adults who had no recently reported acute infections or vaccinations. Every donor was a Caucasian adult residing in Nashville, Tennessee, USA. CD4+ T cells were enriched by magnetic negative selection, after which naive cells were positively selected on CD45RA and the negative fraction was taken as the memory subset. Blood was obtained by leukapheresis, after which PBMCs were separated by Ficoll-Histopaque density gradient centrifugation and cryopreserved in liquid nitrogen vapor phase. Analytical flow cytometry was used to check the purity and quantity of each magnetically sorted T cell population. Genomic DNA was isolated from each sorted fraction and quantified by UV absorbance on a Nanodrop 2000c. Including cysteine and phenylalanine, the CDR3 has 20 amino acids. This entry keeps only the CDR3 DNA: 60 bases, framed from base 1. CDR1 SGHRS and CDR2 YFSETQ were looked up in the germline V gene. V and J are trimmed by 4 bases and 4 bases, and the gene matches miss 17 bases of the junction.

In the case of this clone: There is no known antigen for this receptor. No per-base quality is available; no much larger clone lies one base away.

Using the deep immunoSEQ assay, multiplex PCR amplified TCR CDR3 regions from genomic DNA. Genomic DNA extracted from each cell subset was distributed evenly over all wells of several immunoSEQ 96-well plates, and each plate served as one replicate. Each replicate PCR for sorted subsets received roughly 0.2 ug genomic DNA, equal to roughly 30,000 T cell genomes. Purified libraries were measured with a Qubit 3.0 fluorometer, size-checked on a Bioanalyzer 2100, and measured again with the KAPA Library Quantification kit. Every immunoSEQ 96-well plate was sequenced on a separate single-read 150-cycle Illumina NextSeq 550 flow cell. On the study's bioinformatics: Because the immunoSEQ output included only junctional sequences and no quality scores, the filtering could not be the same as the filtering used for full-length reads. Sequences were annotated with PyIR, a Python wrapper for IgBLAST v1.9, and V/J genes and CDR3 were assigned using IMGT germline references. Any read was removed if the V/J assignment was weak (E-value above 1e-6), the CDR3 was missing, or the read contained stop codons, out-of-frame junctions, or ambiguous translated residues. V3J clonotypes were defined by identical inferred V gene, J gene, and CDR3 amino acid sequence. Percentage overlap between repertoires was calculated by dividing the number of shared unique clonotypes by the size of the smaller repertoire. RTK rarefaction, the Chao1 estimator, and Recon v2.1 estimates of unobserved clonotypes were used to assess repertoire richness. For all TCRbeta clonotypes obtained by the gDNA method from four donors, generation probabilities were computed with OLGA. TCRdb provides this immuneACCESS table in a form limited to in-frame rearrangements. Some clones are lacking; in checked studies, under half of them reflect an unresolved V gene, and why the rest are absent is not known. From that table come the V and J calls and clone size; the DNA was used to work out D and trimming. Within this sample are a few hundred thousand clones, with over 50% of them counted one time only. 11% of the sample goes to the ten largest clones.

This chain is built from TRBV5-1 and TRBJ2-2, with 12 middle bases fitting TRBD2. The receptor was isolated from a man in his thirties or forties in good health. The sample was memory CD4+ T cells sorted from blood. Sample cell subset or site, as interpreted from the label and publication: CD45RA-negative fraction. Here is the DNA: TGCGCCAGCAGCCCAGCCGGCCGGACTAGCGGGATCCTGGGCACCGGGGAGCTGTTTTTT. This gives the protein CASSPAGRTSGILGTGELFF. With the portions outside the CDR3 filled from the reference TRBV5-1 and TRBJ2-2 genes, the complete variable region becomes KAGVTQTPRYLIKTRGQQVTLSCSPISGHRSVSWYQQTPGQGLQFLFEYFSETQRNKGNFPGRFSGRQFSNSRSEMNVSTLELGDSALYLCASSPAGRTSGILGTGELFFGEGSRLTVL.